The table lists the clone carrying this T cell receptor (beta chain) with a few counts. No antigen is known for it. The gene names given are mouse names. The read comes to an end 4 residues before the CDR3 does, leaving the germline J gene to fill in the end. The data originate from a study of CD8+ T cells in alopecia areata. Study at large: Spontaneously alopecic C3H/HeJ graft donors, roughly 6-13 months old, gave skin to roughly 7-11-week-old female C3H/HeJ mice.

Study findings and constraints: Compared with mice, patients displayed less clear TCR sharing, possibly for HLA-related reasons. More clonal than normal scalp was lesional scalp, particularly alopecia totalis/universalis. Normal skin's resident alphabeta T cells are sequenced alongside lesional scalp T cells.

RNA extraction and reverse transcription yielded cDNA as sequencing template. The method was immunoSEQ multiplex PCR; TCRdb's version includes in-frame clones alone and lacks a portion of them. The profile covers about 120,000 clones, none occurring a single time. The CDR3 loop spans 18 amino acids. Trimming at V came to 0 bases and at J to 0 bases, leaving 10 bases not matched to a gene. The germline gives CDR1 NSHNY, CDR2 SYGAGN. The receptor was isolated from a C3H/HeJ mouse with alopecia areata. The mice in this strain carry MHC haplotype H2-k. The source material was lesional skin. This rearrangement joins TRBV13-1 to TRBJ1-2; 8 bases line up with TRBD1. CDR3 DNA, as far as it was read: TGTGCCAGCAGTGATGAGGGGGACAGGAGGACTGCAAACTCC. Translation: CASSDEGDRRTANS. The full CDR3 protein reads CASSDEGDRRTANSDYTF.